The present T cell receptor (beta chain) was sequenced within a study of T cell responses to AZD1222 COVID-19 vaccine. Overall study findings and caveats: Reportedly, nearly half of unique spike TCRs recognized epitopes outside B.1.351/B.1.1.7 mutations.

Germline lookup yields CDR1 MDHEN and CDR2 SYDVKM. The V gene end was trimmed by 6 bases and the J gene end by 1 base; junction bases not matched to a gene: 5. The CDR3 is made up of 15 amino acids. Assay: immunoSEQ multiplex PCR; the TCRdb copy retains only in-frame clones and omits some. The sample contains about 94,000 clones, approximately 87% of which appear only once. Comments on this clone: No antigen is known for it.

V and J are TRBV28 and TRBJ2-7, with 11 bases fitting TRBD2. The sample here was peripheral blood, taken 28 days after the second AZD1222 dose. The receptor was isolated from an adult who received the AZD1222 COVID-19 vaccine. This chain's CDR3 is CASSMGLAVSYEQYF. The CDR3 DNA sequence: TGTGCCAGCAGCATGGGACTAGCGGTTTCCTACGAGCAGTACTTC. Full variable domain (missing parts from reference TRBV28 and TRBJ2-7): DVKVTQSSRYLVKRTGEKVFLECVQDMDHENMFWYRQDPGLGLRLIYFSYDVKMKEKGDIPEGYSVSREKKERFSLILESASTNQTSMYLCASSMGLAVSYEQYFGPGTRLTVT.